This TCR beta chain was found in a study of T cell responses to AZD1222 COVID-19 vaccine (dated by TCRdb to the early 2020s). Some background on the complete study: A total of approximately 250 trial participants underwent TCR sequencing, of whom roughly 210 had received two doses of AZD1222 and around 25 had received two doses of the MenACWY control vaccine. Enrollment into the trials was organized by age into subgroups of 18-55, 56-69 and 70-plus years, and those subgroups contained roughly 150, 30 and 60 TCR-sequenced participants, respectively. General findings and caveats noted by the study authors: In the small 56-69-year group, the increase in depth fell short of significance, most likely because of low power. Vaccine-associated CD4 TCRs spanned the whole spike protein, with dominant responses in regions 160-218 and 743-854. Nearly half of unique spike-specific TCRs reportedly recognized epitopes outside regions mutated in the B.1.351 and B.1.1.7 variants. Participants were mostly white British, with more females than males. The authors suggested clonal diversity may have been underestimated. Conclusions about previously exposed vaccinees were limited because only six AZD1222 recipients were SARS-CoV-2 seropositive at baseline. Because no samples from the day 14 peak response were available, repertoires could be characterized only after the peak T cell response. After two AZD1222 doses, both the breadth and the depth of spike-specific TCRs were significantly higher than at day 0 and than in MenACWY recipients.

The time point tag for this specimen amounts to: about 28 days (+/-7) after the second vaccine dose. AZD1222 recipients given second doses at about 4 weeks or at about 12 weeks were pooled, since spike-specific TCR depth and breadth were not found to differ between the two schedules. Vaccinee samples came from UK trials COV001 and COV002, including a single-blind randomized controlled phase 2/3 trial of AZD1222 (ChAdOx1 nCoV-19) in healthy adults. Trial participant PBMC samples were collected at day 0 and day 28 after the second dose for TCRbeta chain sequencing. The CDR3 regions of human TCRbeta chains were analyzed by immunosequencing. As for how the authors treated the data: Repertoire TCRs were checked for matches against a reference library of SARS-CoV-2-specific TCRs that had been generated using the MIRA antigen-specificity platform. Breadth was defined as the fraction of unique TCRs that were SARS-CoV-2-associated, and depth was defined as the fraction of total T cells that were SARS-CoV-2-associated. Each spike-specific TCR was assigned to its reactive spike region and to a CD4 or CD8 class using the MIRA data. Log10-transformed breadth and depth values were compared by one-way ANOVA with Sidak's multiple comparisons tests. In its TCRdb copy, this immuneACCESS table keeps in-frame sequences only and misses some clones. Where compared with another copy, unresolved V genes explain less than half of these, and the others have no known cause. D and trimming come from the DNA, and the V and J calls and clone size come from that table. The sample table lists about 180,000 clones, roughly 91% of them with a count of one. The top ten constitute roughly 2% of the sample.

A note on this clone: No antigen is known for it. There are no base qualities to consult, and no much larger clone falls within one base.

The CDR3 numbers 16 residues from cysteine through phenylalanine. Only the CDR3 part of the read is kept: 48 bases, read in frame from the first base. The germline V gene specifies MGHRA as CDR1 and YSYEKL as CDR2. Trimming at the junction amounts to 4 bases on V and 7 bases on J, and the germline ends lie 20 bases apart. The material was peripheral blood, obtained 28 days after the second AZD1222 dose. The chain uses TRBV4-1 and TRBJ2-1; the D gene is possibly TRBD1, with 6 bases matching. This clonotype was obtained from an adult who received the AZD1222 COVID-19 vaccine. The nucleotide sequence is TGCGCCAGCAGCCTCGGCCCTTCAGGGGCACGAAATGAGCAGTTCTTC. Its protein is CASSLGPSGARNEQFF.